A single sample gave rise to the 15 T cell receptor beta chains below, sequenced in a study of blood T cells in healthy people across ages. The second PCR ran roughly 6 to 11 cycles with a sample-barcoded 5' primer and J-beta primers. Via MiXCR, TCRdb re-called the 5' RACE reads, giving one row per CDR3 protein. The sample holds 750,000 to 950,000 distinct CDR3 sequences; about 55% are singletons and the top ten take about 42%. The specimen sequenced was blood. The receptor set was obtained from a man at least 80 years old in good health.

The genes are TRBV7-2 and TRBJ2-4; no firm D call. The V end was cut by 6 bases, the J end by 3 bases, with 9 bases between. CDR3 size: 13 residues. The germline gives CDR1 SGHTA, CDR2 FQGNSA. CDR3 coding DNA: TGTGCCAGCAGGGCCAACGGCAAAAACATTCAGTACTTC. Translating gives CASRANGKNIQYF.

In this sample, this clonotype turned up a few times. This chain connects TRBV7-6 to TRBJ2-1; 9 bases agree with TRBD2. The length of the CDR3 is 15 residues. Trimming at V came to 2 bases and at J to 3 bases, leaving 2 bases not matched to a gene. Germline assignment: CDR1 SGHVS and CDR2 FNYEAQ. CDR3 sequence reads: CASSLFSGSYNEQFF. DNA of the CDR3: TGTGCCAGCAGCTTATTTAGCGGGAGCTACAATGAGCAGTTCTTC.

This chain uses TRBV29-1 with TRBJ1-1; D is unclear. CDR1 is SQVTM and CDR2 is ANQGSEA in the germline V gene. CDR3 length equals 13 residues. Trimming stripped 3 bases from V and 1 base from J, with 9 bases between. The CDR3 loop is CSVDLSANTEAFF. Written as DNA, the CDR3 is TGCAGCGTTGATCTTTCTGCGAACACTGAAGCTTTCTTT.

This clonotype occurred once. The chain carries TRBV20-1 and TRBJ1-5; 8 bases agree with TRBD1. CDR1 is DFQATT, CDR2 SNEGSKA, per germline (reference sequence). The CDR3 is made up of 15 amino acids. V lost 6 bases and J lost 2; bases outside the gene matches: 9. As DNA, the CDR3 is TGCAGTGCACGTGACAGGGGCAGTGGCAATCAGCCCCAGCATTTT. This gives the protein CSARDRGSGNQPQHF.

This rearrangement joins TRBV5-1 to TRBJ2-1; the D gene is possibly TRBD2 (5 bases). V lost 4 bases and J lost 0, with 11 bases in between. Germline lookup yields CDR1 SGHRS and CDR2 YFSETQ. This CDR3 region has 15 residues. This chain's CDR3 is CASSPGLTSYNEQFF. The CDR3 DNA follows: TGCGCCAGCAGCCCAGGACTCACCTCCTACAATGAGCAGTTCTTC.

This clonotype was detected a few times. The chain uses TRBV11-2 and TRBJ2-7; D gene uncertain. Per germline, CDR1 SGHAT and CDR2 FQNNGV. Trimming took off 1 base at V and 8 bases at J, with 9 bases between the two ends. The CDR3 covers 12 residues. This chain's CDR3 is CASSLASTKQYF. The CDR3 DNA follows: TGTGCCAGCAGCTTAGCGTCAACCAAGCAGTACTTC.

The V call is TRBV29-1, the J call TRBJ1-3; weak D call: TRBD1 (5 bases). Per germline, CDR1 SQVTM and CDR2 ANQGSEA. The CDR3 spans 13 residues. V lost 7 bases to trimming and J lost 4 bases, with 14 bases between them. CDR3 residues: CSAGAVTGNTIYF. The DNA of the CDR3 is TGCAGCGCCGGGGCAGTAACGGGAAACACCATATATTTT. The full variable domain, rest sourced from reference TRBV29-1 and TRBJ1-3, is SAVISQKPSRDICQRGTSLTIQCQVDSQVTMMFWYRQQPGQSLTLIATANQGSEATYESGFVIDKFPISRPNLTFSTLTVSNMSPEDSSIYLCSAGAVTGNTIYFGEGSWLTVV.

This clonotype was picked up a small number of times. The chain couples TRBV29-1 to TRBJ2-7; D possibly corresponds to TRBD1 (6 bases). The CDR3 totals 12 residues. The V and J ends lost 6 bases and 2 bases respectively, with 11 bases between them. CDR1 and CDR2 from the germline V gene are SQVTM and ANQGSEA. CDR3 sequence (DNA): TGCAGCGTGACGACAGGTACCTACGAGCAGTACTTC. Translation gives CSVTTGTYEQYF.

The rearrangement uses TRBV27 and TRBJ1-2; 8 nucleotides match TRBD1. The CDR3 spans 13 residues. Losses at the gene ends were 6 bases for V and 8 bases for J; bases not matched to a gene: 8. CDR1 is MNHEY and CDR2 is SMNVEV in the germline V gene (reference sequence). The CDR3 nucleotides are TGTGCCAGCAGCCGAGGACAGGGTAAAGGCTACACCTTC. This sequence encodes CASSRGQGKGYTF.

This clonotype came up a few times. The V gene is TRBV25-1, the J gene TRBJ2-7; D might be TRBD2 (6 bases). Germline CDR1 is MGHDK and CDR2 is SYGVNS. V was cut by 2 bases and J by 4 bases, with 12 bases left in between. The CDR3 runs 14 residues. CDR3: CASSEGGRPYEQYF. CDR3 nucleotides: TGTGCCAGCAGTGAAGGAGGGAGGCCATACGAGCAGTACTTC.

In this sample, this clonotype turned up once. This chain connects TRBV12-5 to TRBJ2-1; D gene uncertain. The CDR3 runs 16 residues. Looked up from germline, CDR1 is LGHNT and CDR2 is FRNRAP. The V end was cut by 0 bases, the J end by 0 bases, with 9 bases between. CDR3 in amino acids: CASGLVLRSSYNEQFF. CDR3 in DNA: TGTGCTAGTGGTTTGGTACTCAGGAGCTCCTACAATGAGCAGTTCTTC. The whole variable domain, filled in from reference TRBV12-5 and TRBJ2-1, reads DARVTQTPRHKVTEMGQEVTMRCQPILGHNTVFWYRQTMMQGLELLAYFRNRAPLDDSGMPKDRFSAEMPDATLATLKIQPSEPRDSAVYFCASGLVLRSSYNEQFFGPGTRLTVL.

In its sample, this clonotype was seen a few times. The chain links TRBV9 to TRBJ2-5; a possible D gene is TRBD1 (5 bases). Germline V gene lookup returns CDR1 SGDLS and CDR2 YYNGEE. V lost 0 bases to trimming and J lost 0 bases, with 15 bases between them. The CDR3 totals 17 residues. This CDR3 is CASSVANRGANQETQYF. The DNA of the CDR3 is TGTGCCAGCAGCGTAGCAAATAGGGGCGCAAACCAAGAGACCCAGTACTTC.

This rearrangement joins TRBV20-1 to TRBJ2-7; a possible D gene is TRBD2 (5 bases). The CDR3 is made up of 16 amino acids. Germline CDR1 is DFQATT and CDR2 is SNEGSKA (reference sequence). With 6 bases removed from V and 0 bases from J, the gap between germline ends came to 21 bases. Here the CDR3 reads CSAEEDAAVSSYEQYF. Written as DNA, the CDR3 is TGCAGTGCAGAGGAGGATGCAGCCGTCAGCTCCTACGAGCAGTACTTC.

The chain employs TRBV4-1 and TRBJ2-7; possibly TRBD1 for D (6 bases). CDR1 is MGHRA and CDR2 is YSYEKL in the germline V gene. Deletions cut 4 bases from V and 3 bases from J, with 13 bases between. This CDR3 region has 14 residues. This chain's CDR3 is CASSPGSDSYEQYF. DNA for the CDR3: TGCGCCAGCAGCCCCGGCTCGGACAGCTACGAGCAGTACTTC.

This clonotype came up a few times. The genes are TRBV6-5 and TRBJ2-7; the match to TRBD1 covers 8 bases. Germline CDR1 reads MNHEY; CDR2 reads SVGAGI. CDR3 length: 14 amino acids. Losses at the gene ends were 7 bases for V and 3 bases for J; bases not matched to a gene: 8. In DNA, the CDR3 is TGTGCCAGCACCTACGGGACAGGACGCTACGAGCAGTACTTC. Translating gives CASTYGTGRYEQYF.